The 21 T cell receptor beta chains listed next were all sequenced from one sample in a study of T cell repertoires in cytomegalovirus infection. No antigen is known for these receptors. Using its own MiXCR run on the reads, TCRdb lists one record per CDR3 protein. The data hold roughly 27,000 distinct CDR3 sequences, with around a fifth observed a single time. This material consisted of CD8+ T cells from cultured PBMCs, taken from culture after CMV antigen stimulation. The receptors come from a human donor in good health (CMV status not recorded). Some clones in this sample may be carry-over from other donors' samples.

CDR3 nucleotides: TGTGCCAGCAGCCCCAGTGGGGGTTCGGGAGGCTACACCTTC. This gives the protein CASSPSGGSGGYTF. The rearrangement joins TRBV9 to TRBJ1-2; a possible D gene is TRBD1 (5 bases). This CDR3 is 14 amino acids long. Trimming took 4 bases from V and 8 from J, leaving 18 bases between them. Germline assignment: CDR1 SGDLS and CDR2 YYNGEE. The whole variable domain, filled in from reference TRBV9 and TRBJ1-2, reads DSGVTQTPKHLITATGQRVTLRCSPRSGDLSVYWYQQSLDQGLQFLIQYYNGEERAKGNILERFSAQQFPDLHSELNLSSLELGDSALYFCASSPSGGSGGYTFGSGTRLTVV.

V gene TRBV7-6 combines with J gene TRBJ2-2; TRBD2 aligns across 10 bases. The CDR3 totals 15 residues. Trimming cost V 2 bases and J 8 bases; bases outside gene matches: 5. Germline CDR1 reads SGHVS; CDR2 reads FNYEAQ. The CDR3, as DNA: TGTGCCAGCAGCTTAATCGCTAGCGGGGGAGGGGAGCTGTTTTTT. Translated, it gives CASSLIASGGGELFF.

The gene calls are TRBV6-6 and TRBJ2-2; 7 nucleotides agree with TRBD1. Germline V lookup: CDR1 MNHNY, CDR2 SVGAGI (reference sequence). The J segment lost 6 bases and the V segment lost 8 bases, leaving 9 bases of the junction unmatched. This CDR3 has 14 residues. CDR3 sequence (DNA): TGTGCCAGCCGTGAGACAGGGTTGGCCGGGGAGCTGTTTTTT. Its protein product is CASRETGLAGELFF.

This clonotype was seen a few times. The chain employs TRBV7-6 and TRBJ1-1; no reliable D call. Deletions cut 3 bases from V and 2 bases from J, with 10 bases between. The CDR3 spans 14 residues. The germline gives CDR1 SGHVS, CDR2 FNYEAQ. The CDR3 nucleotides read TGTGCCAGCAGCTTGGGAGATCTAAACACTGAAGCTTTCTTT. Protein sequence: CASSLGDLNTEAFF.

This clonotype was observed a handful of times. The gene calls are TRBV7-2 and TRBJ1-5; D ambiguous. V was trimmed by 4 bases and J by 4 bases, leaving 8 bases between them. CDR1 and CDR2 (germline): SGHTA, FQGNSA. This CDR3 region has 13 residues. The CDR3 DNA follows: TGTGCCAGCAGCTCGCAGCTAAATCAGCCCCAGCATTTT. Its translation: CASSSQLNQPQHF.

This clonotype has a handful of counts. This chain uses TRBV7-9 with TRBJ2-7; D call uncertain. V was cut by 5 bases and J by 1 base, with 9 bases left in between. The CDR3 loop spans 13 amino acids. In germline, CDR1 is SEHNR, CDR2 FQNEAQ (reference sequence). The CDR3 is CASSLGESYEQYF. In DNA form, the CDR3 reads TGTGCCAGCAGCCTAGGAGAATCCTACGAGCAGTACTTC.

This clonotype was detected many times. V usage is TRBV7-2 and J usage is TRBJ2-1; the D gene is possibly TRBD2 (6 bases). This CDR3 spans 16 amino acids. Per the germline V gene, CDR1 is SGHTA and CDR2 is FQGNSA. V lost 5 bases, J lost 8 bases, and 22 bases lay in between. CDR3 amino acids: CASSRRGSFSMDEQFF. In DNA, the CDR3 is TGTGCCAGCAGCCGGAGGGGCAGCTTTAGCATGGATGAGCAGTTCTTC.

The chain couples TRBV7-6 to TRBJ2-2; 8 bases line up with TRBD2. Germline values: CDR1 SGHVS, CDR2 FNYEAQ. The CDR3 consists of 14 residues. V was clipped by 4 bases and J by 5 bases; unmatched bases: 3. The DNA of the CDR3 is TGTGCCAGCAGCTCGGGACTAGAGACCGGGGAGCTGTTTTTT. Its protein is CASSSGLETGELFF. The complete variable domain, with remaining parts taken from reference TRBV7-6 and TRBJ2-2, reads GAGVSQSPRYKVTKRGQDVALRCDPISGHVSLYWYRQALGQGPEFLTYFNYEAQQDKSGLPNDRFSAERPEGSISTLTIQRTEQRDSAMYRCASSSGLETGELFFGEGSRLTVL.

The V call is TRBV7-9, the J call TRBJ2-7; TRBD2 matches at 8 bases. The germline V gene has CDR1 SEHNR and CDR2 FQNEAQ (reference sequence). The trim removed 3 bases at V and 4 bases at J, leaving 11 bases unmatched. The CDR3 sequence is 16 residues long. CDR3 region: CASSLGSGGGPYEQYF. The CDR3 bases are TGTGCCAGCAGCTTGGGATCCGGGGGGGGACCGTACGAGCAGTACTTC.

This clonotype was seen many times. This chain uses TRBV12-3 or TRBV12-4 with TRBJ2-5; no clear D gene. The CDR3 is 14 residues long. V lost 4 bases and J 5 bases, leaving 14 bases between the germline ends. CDR3 amino acids: CASSSPDTGETQYF. CDR3 bases: TGTGCCAGCAGTTCCCCCGACACTGGGGAGACCCAGTACTTC.

Only a few counts were recorded for this clonotype. The J gene is TRBJ2-1, the V gene TRBV6-2 or TRBV6-3, with 13 positions matching TRBD2. CDR3 length equals 15 residues. CDR1 and CDR2 (germline): MNHEY, SVGEGT. V lost 3 bases, J lost 7 bases, and 3 bases stayed unmatched. The chain's CDR3 is CASSYWTSGGNEQFF. The CDR3 nucleotides are TGTGCCAGCAGTTATTGGACTAGCGGGGGTAATGAGCAGTTCTTC.

On this clonotype: At one end, the junction sequence differs from germline, possibly due to a read error. V usage is TRBV12-3 or TRBV12-4 and J usage is TRBJ2-5; possible D gene TRBD1, 6 bases. The CDR3 has 17 amino acids. The chain's CDR3 is CASSFPTTDRRQESQYF. The CDR3 nucleotides are TGTGCCAGCAGTTTCCCGACTACTGACAGGCGACAAGAGAGCCAGTACTTC.

This clonotype appeared a few times. The chain employs TRBV9 and TRBJ1-6; D gene ambiguous. V lost 0 bases, J lost 6 bases, and 7 bases lay in between. Germline lookup yields CDR1 SGDLS and CDR2 YYNGEE. This CDR3 spans 14 amino acids. Here the CDR3 DNA reads TGTGCCAGCAGCGTAGTAGGTAGTAATTCACCCCTCCACTTT. Translated, it gives CASSVVGSNSPLHF. The whole variable domain, remainder taken from reference TRBV9 and TRBJ1-6, is DSGVTQTPKHLITATGQRVTLRCSPRSGDLSVYWYQQSLDQGLQFLIQYYNGEERAKGNILERFSAQQFPDLHSELNLSSLELGDSALYFCASSVVGSNSPLHFGNGTRLTVT.

This clonotype occurred a few times. In DNA form, the CDR3 reads TGCGCCAGCAGCCAAGGACAGGTTCAGCCATACGAGCAGTACTTC. It codes for CASSQGQVQPYEQYF. The chain has TRBV4-3 and TRBJ2-7, with D tentatively TRBD1 (6 bases). Germline CDR1 LGHNA, CDR2 YSLEER. V lost 1 base, J lost 4 bases, and 14 bases lay in between. The CDR3 spans 15 residues.

About this clonotype itself: A read error may account for a junction end that differs from germline. The chain couples TRBV28 to TRBJ2-7; 7 positions agree with TRBD1. This CDR3 contains 11 residues. From germline, CDR1 is MDHEN and CDR2 SYDVKM. CDR3 nucleotide sequence: TGTGCCAGCAGTAACCGACAGGGCTTCCACTTC. This sequence encodes CASSNRQGFHF.

The chain carries TRBV7-6 and TRBJ2-1, with TRBD2 matching over 13 bases. Germline V gene sequence: CDR1 SGHVS, CDR2 FNYEAQ. The CDR3 totals 16 residues. V dropped 1 base and J dropped 6; count of bases not matched to a gene: 3. As DNA, the CDR3 is TGTGCCAGCAGCTTAGAGACTAGCGGGAGGTTCAATGAGCAGTTCTTC. Translated, it gives CASSLETSGRFNEQFF.

The chain couples TRBV7-3 to TRBJ2-7; tentative D call: TRBD1 (7 bases). Germline-derived CDR1 and CDR2 are SGHTA and FQGTGA. V was cut by 4 bases and J by 5 bases, with 15 bases left in between. This CDR3 comprises 14 residues. The CDR3 region has the DNA TGTGCCAGCAGCTCGGAGGGGGCTGGGGACGAGCAGTACTTC. The encoded protein is CASSSEGAGDEQYF.

This clonotype has a count of ten or more. The chain recombines TRBV7-2 with TRBJ2-7; 7 nucleotides match TRBD2. The V gene's germline CDR1 is SGHTA and CDR2 FQGNSA. The V and J ends lost 5 bases and 2 bases, in that order; junction bases with no gene match: 3. The CDR3 runs 13 residues. CDR3 bases: TGTGCCAGCAGCGCAACTAGCGCCTACGAGCAGTACTTC. This gives the protein CASSATSAYEQYF.

This sequence joins TRBV10-3 and TRBJ2-7, with TRBD1 matching 7 bases. Germline values: CDR1 ENHRY, CDR2 SYGVKD. The CDR3 consists of 13 residues. The trim removed 0 bases at V and 5 bases at J, leaving 1 base unmatched. This chain's CDR3 is CAISESGTDEQYF. CDR3 in DNA: TGTGCCATCAGTGAGTCGGGGACAGACGAGCAGTACTTC.

The chain links TRBV15 to TRBJ2-6, with D tentatively TRBD2 (5 bases). The CDR3 spans 18 residues. The germline V gene has CDR1 LNHNV and CDR2 YYDKDF (reference sequence). Trimming took 3 bases from V and 0 from J, leaving 15 bases between them. Written as DNA, the CDR3 is TGTGCCACCAGCAGGATGGGAGAAACGAGCTCTGGGGCCAACGTCCTGACTTTC. It translates to CATSRMGETSSGANVLTF.

The chain couples TRBV7-2 to TRBJ2-2; D is unclear. CDR3 length equals 14 residues. V was trimmed by 3 bases and J by 9 bases, leaving 14 bases between them. Germline CDR1 and CDR2: SGHTA and FQGNSA. This CDR3 reads CASSFSQPHRELFF. The CDR3 DNA is TGTGCCAGCAGCTTCAGTCAGCCCCACCGGGAGCTGTTTTTT.